This T cell receptor beta chain was found in a study of cytomegalovirus exposure and HLA in healthy donors. Germline lookup yields CDR1 MNHEY and CDR2 SMNVEV (reference sequence). Germline trimming cut 5 bases from V and 0 bases from J; bases unmatched to any gene: 12. This CDR3 comprises 17 residues. This clone was recorded only once. Its antigen remains unidentified. Whole-study findings and limits: Cytomegalovirus status was reportedly diagnosed by the classifier with high specificity and sensitivity. In a later analysis, TCR association rates varied by HLA locus: DRB1 most, HLA-C fewest.

The PCR employed 60 Vbeta primers together with 13 Jbeta primers. The repertoire was sequenced with immunoSEQ multiplex PCR; TCRdb's copy has only in-frame clones and lacks some. Of about 120,000 clones in the sample, 70% to 80% are singletons; the top ten hold approximately 3.6%. The rearrangement joins TRBV27 to TRBJ1-1; TRBD1 matches at 7 bases. Sequencing was done on a sample of PBMCs. The sequence derives from a young man in good health and CMV-seronegative. The DNA of the CDR3 is TGTGCCAGCAGTCTCGGGACAGCTCGTCCAATGAACACTGAAGCTTTCTTT. This sequence encodes CASSLGTARPMNTEAFF.